The T cell receptor (beta chain) under discussion was sequenced for a study of radiation and T cells in renal cell carcinoma. Study-wide results and caveats: Top 100 clonotypes averaged approximately 50% in irradiated versus around 40% in nephrectomy-only tumors.

Treatment: treatment-naive control, cytoreductive nephrectomy. Measured with immunoSEQ multiplex PCR; TCRdb has only the in-frame clones, and not every one. The sample lists about 23,000 clones; 45% to 70% were seen once. The CDR3 is 14 amino acids. Germline loops: CDR1 LGHNA, CDR2 YSLEER. The trim removed 0 bases at V and 3 bases at J, leaving 2 bases unmatched. Worth noting for this clone: Its specificity is unknown.

The source of this sequence is a human donor with renal cell carcinoma. The sequencing used tumor tissue, collected from a patient whose treatment was nephrectomy without radiotherapy. The V gene is TRBV4-3, the J gene TRBJ2-7; TRBD1 matches 7 bases. The CDR3 nucleotides read TGCGCCAGCAGCCAAGATTGGGACAGCTACGAGCAGTACTTC. Its protein is CASSQDWDSYEQYF.